What follows are 26 T cell receptor beta chains derived from one specimen sequenced in a study of blood T cell repertoires in COVID-19. Here immunoSEQ multiplex PCR was the method, and the copy in TCRdb shows in-frame clones only, minus some. Seen here are roughly 230,000 clones, less than 90% observed once, and the top ten hold roughly 10%. Specimen: peripheral blood. These receptor sequences come from a woman of 80 years or more with COVID-19, enrolled during active disease.

The chain is built from TRBV7-2 and TRBJ2-2; 10 bases match TRBD2. CDR3 length: 16 amino acids. Germline CDR1 is SGHTA and CDR2 is FQGNSA. J lost 4 bases, V lost 4 bases, and 6 bases had no gene match. The CDR3 here is CASSSNIAGGTGELFF. CDR3 DNA sequence: TGTGCCAGCAGCTCCAACATAGCGGGGGGCACCGGGGAGCTGTTTTTT. Supplemented by reference TRBV7-2 and TRBJ2-2, the full variable domain reads GAGVSQSPSNKVTEKGKDVELRCDPISGHTALYWYRQSLGQGLEFLIYFQGNSAPDKSGLPSDRFSAERTGGSVSTLTIQRTQQEDSAVYLCASSSNIAGGTGELFFGEGSRLTVL.

The chain employs TRBV9 and TRBJ2-5, with 8 bases that match TRBD2. The CDR3 is made up of 16 amino acids. Germline values: CDR1 SGDLS, CDR2 YYNGEE. Trimming at V came to 0 bases and at J to 1 base, leaving 5 bases not matched to a gene. Here the CDR3 reads CASSVEAAGGQETQYF. The CDR3 bases are TGTGCCAGCAGCGTAGAGGCGGCGGGGGGCCAAGAGACCCAGTACTTC. Drawing the rest from reference TRBV9 and TRBJ2-5, the complete variable domain is DSGVTQTPKHLITATGQRVTLRCSPRSGDLSVYWYQQSLDQGLQFLIQYYNGEERAKGNILERFSAQQFPDLHSELNLSSLELGDSALYFCASSVEAAGGQETQYFGPGTRLLVL.

This clone was found a few times. This chain joins TRBV7-2 and TRBJ2-1; no reliable D call. Trimming removed 2 bases from V and 5 bases from J, with 7 bases in between. Germline CDR1 is SGHTA and CDR2 is FQGNSA. This CDR3 has 13 residues. The CDR3 nucleotides read TGTGCCAGCAGCTTAAACACCGACAATGAGCAGTTCTTC. Its protein product is CASSLNTDNEQFF.

The V and J genes are TRBV6-5 and TRBJ1-3; TRBD1 might be the D (6 bases). The CDR3 length is 16 residues. The ends were cut back, 2 bases at V and 2 bases at J, with 13 bases in the middle. Germline lookup yields CDR1 MNHEY and CDR2 SVGAGI. DNA for the CDR3: TGTGCCAGCAGTTACCGTCAAGGGGGAGCTGGAAACACCATATATTTT. Its protein is CASSYRQGGAGNTIYF.

The chain joins TRBV19 to TRBJ1-6, with 12 bases matching TRBD1. V shed 9 bases and J 8 bases; nucleotides not matched to a gene: 8. Germline V gene data show CDR1 as LNHDA and CDR2 as SQIVND (reference sequence). The CDR3 totals 15 residues. As DNA, the CDR3 is TGTGCCAGCGGGACAGGGGGCCTTGGAGATTCACCCCTCCACTTT. Amino acid sequence: CASGTGGLGDSPLHF.

The chain recombines TRBV7-2 with TRBJ1-2; tentatively, D is TRBD1 (5 bases). Germline loops: CDR1 SGHTA, CDR2 FQGNSA. The ends were cut back, 1 base at V and 4 bases at J, with 13 bases in the middle. This CDR3 spans 15 amino acids. CDR3 amino acids: CASSLEGAGFYGYTF. CDR3 sequence (DNA): TGTGCCAGCAGCTTAGAAGGGGCAGGTTTCTATGGCTACACCTTC.

This clone was found once. The CDR3 DNA sequence: TGTGCCAGCAGTGAGTTGGGTTCCAGGTTTAGCACAGATACGCAGTATTTT. Amino acids: CASSELGSRFSTDTQYF. This chain links TRBV6-1 with TRBJ2-3; no reliable D call. Germline assignment: CDR1 MNHNS and CDR2 SASEGT. The CDR3 is 17 residues long. Trimming took off 3 bases at V and 0 bases at J, with 16 bases between the two ends.

This clone turned up a few times. This chain joins TRBV11-2 and TRBJ2-5, with TRBD1 matching 11 bases. CDR3 length: 14 residues. The V segment lost 4 bases and the J segment 7 bases; nucleotides outside the gene matches: 5. Germline V gene lookup returns CDR1 SGHAT and CDR2 FQNNGV. DNA for the CDR3: TGTGCCAGCAGCTCCGGACAGGGGGCAGTGACCCAGTACTTC. Its translation is CASSSGQGAVTQYF.

This clone appeared a single time. V gene TRBV10-3 combines with J gene TRBJ2-1, with D perhaps matching TRBD1 (5 bases). The germline V gene encodes CDR1 ENHRY and CDR2 SYGVKD. This CDR3 has 13 amino acids. V lost 6 bases and J lost 0, with 6 bases in between. CDR3 bases: TGTGCCATCAGCGACAGCTCCTACAATGAGCAGTTCTTC. Its translation is CAISDSSYNEQFF.

V is TRBV10-3 and J is TRBJ1-1; D is unclear. V was pared by 6 bases and J by 4 bases, with 12 bases between. This CDR3 is 13 amino acids long. From germline, CDR1 is ENHRY and CDR2 SYGVKD. The CDR3 nucleotides read TGTGCCATCAGGGGAGACTTGAGCACTGAAGCTTTCTTT. It codes for CAIRGDLSTEAFF.

The chain combines TRBV2 with TRBJ2-1, with D tentatively TRBD1 (5 bases). The CDR3 loop spans 14 amino acids. The V end lost 4 bases, the J end lost 4 bases, and 11 bases lay between the germline ends. In germline, CDR1 is SNHLY, CDR2 FYNNEI. In DNA form, the CDR3 reads TGTGCCAGCAGTGGTTTAGACAGATACAATGAGCAGTTCTTC. Encoded protein: CASSGLDRYNEQFF.

This clone was seen more than once but under ten times. The chain couples TRBV5-4 to TRBJ1-6; 8 bases are a match to TRBD1. The CDR3 is made up of 14 amino acids. The trim removed 4 bases at V and 10 bases at J, leaving 7 bases unmatched. Germline-derived CDR1 and CDR2 are SGHNT and YYREEE (reference sequence). For the CDR3, the DNA is TGTGCCAGCAGCCCGGACAGGGTGGGGTCACCCCTCCACTTT. Protein product: CASSPDRVGSPLHF.

This rearrangement joins TRBV6-4 to TRBJ1-1; D is uncertain. Germline V CDR1 and CDR2: MRHNA, SNTAGT. CDR3 length: 15 residues. Trimming took off 6 bases at V and 1 base at J, with 15 bases between the two ends. The CDR3 here is CASREGGLRNTEAFF. In nucleotides, the CDR3 is TGTGCCAGCAGGGAGGGAGGGCTTCGGAACACTGAAGCTTTCTTT.

J is TRBJ1-1 and V is TRBV14; D remains unclear. Germline V gives CDR1 SGHDN, CDR2 FVKESK. CDR3 length equals 21 residues. Trimming left V 0 bases short and J 1 base short, with 27 bases between. CDR3 amino acids: CASSQDQIFSPAEFWNTEAFF. DNA of the CDR3: TGTGCCAGCAGCCAAGATCAGATATTCAGTCCCGCGGAGTTTTGGAACACTGAAGCTTTCTTT.

This clone appeared a few times. The chain carries TRBV19 and TRBJ1-1; TRBD1 might be the D (5 bases). Germline V gene data show CDR1 as LNHDA and CDR2 as SQIVND (reference sequence). Trimming cost V 0 bases and J 4 bases, with 18 bases left between them. The CDR3 is 17 residues long. The CDR3 sequence is CASSIDSYMGGITEAFF. The CDR3 DNA is TGTGCCAGTAGTATAGACTCTTACATGGGGGGTATCACTGAAGCTTTCTTT.

The V and J genes are TRBV2 and TRBJ1-1, with D perhaps TRBD1 (5 bases). CDR1 SNHLY and CDR2 FYNNEI come from the germline V gene. The CDR3 has 15 residues. The ends were cut back, 6 bases at V and 1 base at J, with 15 bases in the middle. This CDR3 is CASSRAWGGNTEAFF. The CDR3 DNA reads TGTGCCAGCAGCCGTGCCTGGGGGGGGAACACTGAAGCTTTCTTT.

The sample holds a few counts of this clone. The genes are TRBV5-4 and TRBJ2-1; 8 bases fit TRBD1. After removal of 1 base from V and 5 bases from J, the junction contained 5 bases not matched to a gene. In germline, CDR1 is SGHNT, CDR2 YYREEE (reference sequence). CDR3 size: 15 residues. The DNA for the CDR3 is TGTGCCAGCAGCTTGAAGGGACAGGACAACAATGAGCAGTTCTTC. It specifies CASSLKGQDNNEQFF. The variable domain in full, with the rest retrieved from reference TRBV5-4 and TRBJ2-1, is ETGVTQSPTHLIKTRGQQVTLRCSSQSGHNTVSWYQQALGQGPQFIFQYYREEENGRGNFPPRFSGLQFPNYSSELNVNALELDDSALYLCASSLKGQDNNEQFFGPGTRLTVL.

J is TRBJ2-7 and V is TRBV6-5; 9 bases line up with TRBD1. The junction had 7 bases not matched to a gene; V was cut back by 4 bases and J by 3 bases. Per the germline V gene, CDR1 is MNHEY and CDR2 is SVGAGI. The CDR3 covers 15 residues. The CDR3 loop is CASSFSGTGIYEQYV. DNA of the CDR3: TGTGCCAGCAGTTTCTCCGGGACAGGGATCTACGAGCAGTACGTC.

The rearrangement joins TRBV7-9 to TRBJ1-6, with D tentatively TRBD1 (6 bases). The V and J ends lost 2 bases and 7 bases respectively, with 9 bases between them. Germline CDR1 and CDR2: SEHNR and FQNEAQ (reference sequence). The CDR3 is made up of 14 amino acids. The DNA of the CDR3 is TGTGCCAGCAGCTTAACAGGGTTGAATTCACCCCTCCACTTT. Amino acids: CASSLTGLNSPLHF.

The chain employs TRBV9 and TRBJ1-3; the match to TRBD1 covers 9 bases. The CDR3 length is 19 residues. With 3 bases clipped from V and 0 bases from J, the junction kept 13 bases outside the gene matches. Germline lookup yields CDR1 SGDLS and CDR2 YYNGEE. The DNA of the CDR3 is TGTGCCAGCAGCGACGGACAGGGGTTCTCAGTTAGCTCTGGAAACACCATATATTTT. This encodes CASSDGQGFSVSSGNTIYF. Combining the CDR3 with reference TRBV9 and TRBJ1-3 gives the whole variable domain DSGVTQTPKHLITATGQRVTLRCSPRSGDLSVYWYQQSLDQGLQFLIQYYNGEERAKGNILERFSAQQFPDLHSELNLSSLELGDSALYFCASSDGQGFSVSSGNTIYFGEGSWLTVV.

The rearrangement links TRBV4-3 to TRBJ1-1, with 7 bases identical to TRBD1. The CDR3 is made up of 13 amino acids. Germline loops: CDR1 LGHNA, CDR2 YSLEER. The V segment lost 1 base and the J segment 7 bases; nucleotides outside the gene matches: 3. The CDR3 DNA sequence: TGCGCCAGCAGCCAAGTCAGGGGGTTTGAAGCTTTCTTT. Residues: CASSQVRGFEAFF.

The chain has TRBV12-1 and TRBJ1-2; the table's D call of TRBD1 was not tested on the DNA. TRBV12-1 is a pseudogene. There are 13 residues in the CDR3. This CDR3 is CASSARTGNGYTF. In DNA, the CDR3 is TGTGCCAGCAGCGCCCGGACAGGGAATGGCTACACCTTC.

The chain has TRBV11-2 and TRBJ2-2, with 11 nucleotides matching TRBD2. CDR1 and CDR2 from the germline V gene are SGHAT and FQNNGV. V shed 5 bases and J 9 bases; nucleotides not matched to a gene: 8. The CDR3 sequence is 15 residues long. The CDR3 protein is CASSVSGGAIRELFF. The CDR3 DNA reads as TGTGCCAGCAGCGTTAGCGGGGGGGCTATAAGGGAGCTGTTTTTT.

The V and J genes are TRBV28 and TRBJ1-5; 7 bases are a match to TRBD1. CDR3 size: 15 residues. Germline V lookup: CDR1 MDHEN, CDR2 SYDVKM. V was pared by 2 bases and J by 1 base, with 2 bases of the junction left unmatched. CDR3 DNA: TGTGCCAGCAGTTTAAGACAGGGAAGCAATCAGCCCCAGCATTTT. It specifies CASSLRQGSNQPQHF.

The chain couples TRBV7-2 to TRBJ2-3, with 10 nucleotides matching TRBD2. Germline V CDR1 and CDR2: SGHTA, FQGNSA. Trimming at V came to 1 base and at J to 5 bases, leaving 6 bases not matched to a gene. CDR3 size: 16 residues. The chain's CDR3 is CASSLGAGGRRDTQYF. The DNA for the CDR3 is TGTGCCAGCAGCTTAGGAGCGGGGGGGCGGAGAGATACGCAGTATTTT. Looking up the rest from reference TRBV7-2 and TRBJ2-3 gives the full variable domain: GAGVSQSPSNKVTEKGKDVELRCDPISGHTALYWYRQSLGQGLEFLIYFQGNSAPDKSGLPSDRFSAERTGGSVSTLTIQRTQQEDSAVYLCASSLGAGGRRDTQYFGPGTRLTVL.

V and J are TRBV5-1 and TRBJ1-1, with TRBD1 as a possible D gene (5 bases). CDR1 is SGHRS and CDR2 is YFSETQ in the germline V gene. CDR3 length: 16 amino acids. Between the trimmed V and J ends, which lost 0 bases and 1 base, there was a span of 13 bases. The chain's CDR3 is CASSLASIDRNTEAFF. CDR3 nucleotides: TGCGCCAGCAGCTTGGCCAGTATAGACAGGAACACTGAAGCTTTCTTT.